The 18 T cell receptor beta chains below were found in one sample sequenced in a study of blood T cell repertoires in COVID-19. Using immunoSEQ multiplex PCR, the repertoire was profiled, and TCRdb retains in-frame clones only, with some absent. The sample has fewer than 100,000 clones; over 75% are singletons. The sample consisted of peripheral blood. The origin of the receptors is a human donor with acute or convalescent COVID-19. The donor label of this sample is uncertain.

CDR3 residues: CASIPDWAGSLRGTEAFF. The CDR3 bases are TGCGCCAGCATTCCCGATTGGGCGGGAAGCCTGCGGGGCACTGAAGCTTTCTTT. V usage is TRBV5-1 and J usage is TRBJ1-1; D not certain. CDR1 SGHRS and CDR2 YFSETQ come from the germline V gene. CDR3 length: 18 amino acids. The germline V and J ends were trimmed by 6 bases and 4 bases, with 28 bases remaining between them.

V usage is TRBV19 and J usage is TRBJ2-7; D not certain. The CDR3 is 12 residues long. Germline loops: CDR1 LNHDA, CDR2 SQIVND (reference sequence). The germline V and J ends were trimmed by 4 bases and 3 bases, with 7 bases remaining between them. This CDR3 reads CASSRNSYEQYF. The CDR3 coding sequence is TGTGCCAGTAGTAGAAACAGCTACGAGCAGTACTTC. Full variable domain (outside the CDR3, taken from reference TRBV19 and TRBJ2-7): DGGITQSPKYLFRKEGQNVTLSCEQNLNHDAMYWYRQDPGQGLRLIYYSQIVNDFQKGDIAEGYSVSREKKESFPLTVTSAQKNPTAFYLCASSRNSYEQYFGPGTRLTVT.

The rearrangement links TRBV7-9 to TRBJ2-5; 12 bases match TRBD2. CDR1 is SEHNR and CDR2 is FQNEAQ in the germline V gene (reference sequence). The length of the CDR3 is 15 residues. After removal of 5 bases from V and 3 bases from J, the junction contained 4 bases not matched to a gene. CDR3 nucleotide sequence: TGTGCCAGCAGCCTAGGACTAGCGGGGAAAGAGACCCAGTACTTC. The encoded protein is CASSLGLAGKETQYF.

This clone appeared a single time. The V and J genes are TRBV5-6 and TRBJ1-6, with D unresolved. The CDR3 totals 16 residues. Trimming took off 1 base at V and 0 bases at J, with 8 bases between the two ends. CDR1 is SGHDT, CDR2 YYEEEE, per germline. The CDR3 DNA is TGTGCCAGCAGCTTGTTCGGGAGCTCCTATAATTCACCCCTCCACTTT. It codes for CASSLFGSSYNSPLHF.

The rearrangement links TRBV14 to TRBJ1-1, with 7 bases that match TRBD1. Germline trimming cut 3 bases from V and 6 bases from J; bases unmatched to any gene: 16. Looked up from germline, CDR1 is SGHDN and CDR2 is FVKESK. The CDR3 is made up of 17 amino acids. CDR3 residues: CASSHPGQSLGIAEAFF. The DNA for the CDR3 is TGTGCCAGCAGCCATCCGGGACAGAGCCTAGGTATCGCTGAAGCTTTCTTT.

The chain combines TRBV19 with TRBJ1-2, with TRBD1 matching 7 bases. The J segment lost 0 bases and the V segment lost 5 bases, leaving 9 bases of the junction unmatched. The CDR3 loop spans 16 amino acids. CDR1 LNHDA and CDR2 SQIVND come from the germline V gene (reference sequence). The CDR3 reads CASSAPQGVTNYGYTF. CDR3 nucleotide sequence: TGTGCCAGTAGTGCCCCCCAGGGGGTAACTAACTATGGCTACACCTTC. Combining the CDR3 with reference TRBV19 and TRBJ1-2 gives the whole variable domain DGGITQSPKYLFRKEGQNVTLSCEQNLNHDAMYWYRQDPGQGLRLIYYSQIVNDFQKGDIAEGYSVSREKKESFPLTVTSAQKNPTAFYLCASSAPQGVTNYGYTFGSGTRLTVV.

V and J are TRBV5-1 and TRBJ2-1, with D possibly being TRBD2 (6 bases). The V gene's germline CDR1 is SGHRS and CDR2 YFSETQ. The CDR3 runs to 14 residues. The germline V and J ends were trimmed by 2 bases and 1 base, with 7 bases remaining between them. DNA for the CDR3: TGCGCCAGCAGCTTAGGACTATCCTACAATGAGCAGTTCTTC. Translation gives CASSLGLSYNEQFF.

The rearrangement uses TRBV30 and TRBJ1-3; no clear D. Germline loops: CDR1 GTSNPN, CDR2 SVGIG (reference sequence). This CDR3 region has 14 residues. Trimming took off 0 bases at V and 4 bases at J, with 10 bases between the two ends. In DNA form, the CDR3 reads TGTGCCTGGAGTGTATCACTTGTGGGAAACACCATATATTTT. It translates to CAWSVSLVGNTIYF.

CDR3: CASSFQGADNSPLHF. The DNA of the CDR3 is TGTGCCAGCAGCTTTCAGGGGGCGGATAATTCACCCCTCCACTTT. The rearrangement links TRBV5-6 to TRBJ1-6; 8 bases line up with TRBD1. With V trimmed by 2 bases and J by 5 bases, 3 bases remained unmatched. This CDR3 spans 15 amino acids. Germline-derived CDR1 and CDR2 are SGHDT and YYEEEE.

The chain uses TRBV13 and TRBJ2-1, with TRBD1 matching over 7 bases. Germline lookup yields CDR1 PRHDT and CDR2 FYEKMQ (reference sequence). The CDR3 totals 15 residues. Losses at the gene ends were 5 bases for V and 5 bases for J; bases not matched to a gene: 9. CDR3 sequence (DNA): TGTGCCAGCAGCCGTGTAGGGGGCCCCCACAATGAGCAGTTCTTC. This encodes CASSRVGGPHNEQFF. Based on the CDR3 plus reference TRBV13 and TRBJ2-1, the full variable domain is AAGVIQSPRHLIKEKRETATLKCYPIPRHDTVYWYQQGPGQDPQFLISFYEKMQSDKGSIPDRFSAQQFSDYHSELNMSSLELGDSALYFCASSRVGGPHNEQFFGPGTRLTVL.

This clone was seen a single time. J is TRBJ1-2 and V is TRBV6-1, with 7 nucleotides matching TRBD1. Trimming cost V 3 bases and J 3 bases; bases outside gene matches: 4. CDR3 length: 14 residues. Germline CDR1 is MNHNS and CDR2 is SASEGT. CDR3: CASSERDSYYGYTF. The CDR3 DNA is TGTGCCAGCAGTGAGAGGGACAGCTACTATGGCTACACCTTC.

J is TRBJ1-1 and V is TRBV14, with D maybe TRBD1 (5 bases). CDR3 length: 12 residues. CDR1 SGHDN and CDR2 FVKESK come from the germline V gene. Trimming cost V 2 bases and J 8 bases, with 9 bases left between them. In DNA, the CDR3 is TGTGCCAGCAGCCAACGACCAGGGGAAGCTTTCTTT. Protein product: CASSQRPGEAFF.

The chain employs TRBV5-1 and TRBJ2-3; D unresolved. CDR1 SGHRS and CDR2 YFSETQ come from the germline V gene. The CDR3 is 16 amino acids. V lost 0 bases and J 2 bases, leaving 13 bases between the germline ends. The CDR3 protein is CASSLDAKTLTDTQYF. The CDR3 DNA follows: TGCGCCAGCAGCTTGGACGCGAAAACCCTCACAGATACGCAGTATTTT.

This sequence joins TRBV5-4 and TRBJ1-2; D not certain. Germline CDR1 is SGHNT and CDR2 is YYREEE (reference sequence). The CDR3 is 12 residues long. Trimming cost V 4 bases and J 3 bases, with 7 bases left between them. CDR3 protein: CASSPRDYGYTF. Written as DNA, the CDR3 is TGTGCCAGCAGCCCGCGAGACTATGGCTACACCTTC.

This chain connects TRBV7-9 to TRBJ1-3; no clear D gene. The CDR3 is 13 amino acids. In germline, CDR1 is SEHNR, CDR2 FQNEAQ (reference sequence). V gave up 10 bases and J gave up 1 base, with 11 bases separating them. CDR3 sequence: CAIWGVSGNTIYF. The CDR3, as DNA: TGTGCCATCTGGGGAGTTTCTGGAAACACCATATATTTT.

This clone was counted between two and nine times. The chain combines TRBV29-1 with TRBJ2-1; TRBD1 matches 9 bases. The CDR3 covers 15 residues. The V segment lost 4 bases and the J segment 2 bases; nucleotides outside the gene matches: 6. Germline loops: CDR1 SQVTM, CDR2 ANQGSEA. CDR3 in DNA: TGCAGCGTTGTTGGGACAGGGTCCACCTACAATGAGCAGTTCTTC. It yields the protein CSVVGTGSTYNEQFF.

The chain couples TRBV7-2 to TRBJ2-1; 9 nucleotides line up with TRBD1. Trimming removed 5 bases from V and 2 bases from J; junction bases left unmatched: 4. The germline V gene has CDR1 SGHTA and CDR2 FQGNSA. The CDR3 is made up of 15 amino acids. Here the CDR3 DNA reads TGTGCCAGCAGCCTGGACAGGGGACCCTACAATGAGCAGTTCTTC. Amino acids: CASSLDRGPYNEQFF.

The chain couples TRBV30 to TRBJ2-1, with D unclear. CDR3 length equals 15 residues. CDR1 GTSNPN and CDR2 SVGIG come from the germline V gene (reference sequence). V was shortened by 1 base and J by 2 bases, with 12 bases between the two germline ends. CDR3 nucleotides: TGTGCCTGGAGTGCCCGGCCAGGCACCTACAATGAGCAGTTCTTC. Protein sequence: CAWSARPGTYNEQFF.